This T cell receptor beta chain was identified in a study of blood T cell repertoires in COVID-19. Study details: Sites across the United States, Italy and Spain contributed samples from acute and convalescent COVID-19. Nucleic acid was either cDNA or gDNA, and it came from T cells, B-cell-depleted T cells, or PBMCs.

Between the trimmed V and J ends, which lost 5 bases and 9 bases, there was a span of 11 bases. The germline CDR1 and CDR2 sequences are MNHEY and SMNVEV (reference sequence). The CDR3 has 12 amino acids. Original analysis: By means of reference gene primer amplification, nucleated cell counts were estimated. Profiled with immunoSEQ multiplex PCR; TCRdb holds only in-frame clones, not every one. V and J calls and clone size are given by that table; D and trimming were obtained from the DNA. The sample records approximately 140,000 clones, around 87% being singletons. This clone has more than one count but fewer than ten.

Input material: peripheral blood. This chain joins TRBV27 and TRBJ2-1; possibly TRBD1 for D (6 bases). The sequence was obtained from a man older than 75 with acute or convalescent COVID-19. The CDR3 DNA sequence: TGTGCCAGCAGTAACAGGGTTGGTGAGCAGTTCTTC. Translation gives CASSNRVGEQFF.